The 28 T cell receptor beta chains in this list originate from one sample, sequenced in a study of blood T cell repertoires in COVID-19. Assay: immunoSEQ multiplex PCR; the TCRdb copy retains only in-frame clones and omits some. The repertoire holds over 200,000 clones, with around 86% as singletons. Sequencing was done on a sample of peripheral blood. These TCRs come from a man in his sixties who had recovered from COVID-19.

The chain recombines TRBV6-2 or TRBV6-3 with TRBJ2-4, with TRBD1 matching over 7 bases. The germline gives CDR1 MNHEY, CDR2 SVGEGT. There are 17 residues in the CDR3. The trim removed 6 bases at V and 2 bases at J, leaving 13 bases unmatched. The CDR3 DNA is TGTGCCAGCAGCCAACCAGACAGGGCCAATACCAAAAACATTCAGTACTTC. This gives the protein CASSQPDRANTKNIQYF.

The genes are TRBV7-9 and TRBJ2-3, with 11 bases identical to TRBD2. The CDR3 sequence is 15 residues long. V lost 3 bases, J lost 5 bases, and 4 bases stayed unmatched. Germline CDR1 SEHNR, CDR2 FQNEAQ (reference sequence). The CDR3 sequence is CASSFSGGAIDTQYF. For the CDR3, the DNA is TGTGCCAGCAGCTTTAGCGGGGGGGCAATAGATACGCAGTATTTT.

This chain joins TRBV9 and TRBJ2-4; D unresolved. V lost 0 bases, J lost 3 bases, and 13 bases lay in between. The CDR3 is made up of 16 amino acids. CDR1 and CDR2 (germline): SGDLS, YYNGEE. CDR3 nucleotides: TGTGCCAGCAGCGTAGAGTCCGCCTCGGGCAAAAACATTCAGTACTTC. This codes for CASSVESASGKNIQYF.

V is TRBV10-3 and J is TRBJ2-7; TRBD1 matches 10 bases. J gave up 3 bases and V 5 bases, and 1 base lay outside the gene matches. The CDR3 length is 13 residues. Germline V gene lookup returns CDR1 ENHRY and CDR2 SYGVKD. CDR3 sequence: CAISRTGGYEQYF. DNA of the CDR3: TGTGCCATCAGTAGGACAGGGGGCTACGAGCAGTACTTC.

The chain combines TRBV11-1 with TRBJ2-7; TRBD1 matches at 7 bases. Germline V gene lookup returns CDR1 SGHAT and CDR2 FQDESV (reference sequence). Trimming cost V 3 bases and J 1 base; bases outside gene matches: 3. The CDR3 is made up of 14 amino acids. The CDR3 region has the DNA TGTGCCAGCAGCTTGGACAGGCTGTCCTACGAGCAGTACTTC. Its protein product is CASSLDRLSYEQYF.

The table lists this clone with many counts. V and J are TRBV2 and TRBJ1-5; TRBD1 matches 10 bases. V lost 5 bases, J lost 6 bases, and 7 bases stayed unmatched. This CDR3 spans 15 amino acids. In germline, CDR1 is SNHLY, CDR2 FYNNEI. This CDR3 is CASSPDRGEGQPQHF. CDR3 in DNA: TGTGCCAGCAGTCCGGACAGGGGGGAAGGTCAGCCCCAGCATTTT.

The chain couples TRBV12-3 or TRBV12-4 to TRBJ2-2; weak D call: TRBD1 (5 bases). The CDR3 extends over 13 amino acids. V was pared by 4 bases and J by 7 bases, with 10 bases between. For the CDR3, the DNA is TGTGCCAGCAGTTGGGGCAGGTACGGGGAGCTGTTTTTT. This gives the protein CASSWGRYGELFF.

The V gene is TRBV2, the J gene TRBJ2-7; weak D call: TRBD1 (6 bases). Deletions cut 6 bases from V and 5 bases from J, with 17 bases between. The CDR3 loop spans 14 amino acids. From germline, CDR1 is SNHLY and CDR2 FYNNEI. CDR3 sequence reads: CASRKGGQGHEQYF. CDR3 DNA sequence: TGTGCCAGCAGGAAAGGGGGTCAGGGCCACGAGCAGTACTTC.

V gene TRBV24-1 combines with J gene TRBJ2-7; D call uncertain. Trimming removed 4 bases at V and 4 bases at J, with 4 bases between. The CDR3 totals 11 residues. Germline-derived CDR1 and CDR2 are KGHDR and SFDVKD. The DNA of the CDR3 is TGTGCCACCAGTGACTCGTACGAGCAGTACTTC. It specifies CATSDSYEQYF.

The J gene is TRBJ1-5, the V gene TRBV6-6; weak D call: TRBD1 (6 bases). In germline, CDR1 is MNHNY, CDR2 SVGAGI (reference sequence). The CDR3 contains 15 residues. Trimming took off 5 bases at V and 2 bases at J, with 13 bases between the two ends. This CDR3 is CASSTTGFGNQPQHF. CDR3 nucleotides: TGTGCCAGCAGTACTACAGGGTTTGGCAATCAGCCCCAGCATTTT.

This chain connects TRBV7-6 to TRBJ2-7; 13 bases fit TRBD2. This CDR3 spans 15 amino acids. The germline V gene has CDR1 SGHVS and CDR2 FNYEAQ. Unmatched junction bases numbered 1, after V lost 3 bases and J lost 2 bases. CDR3: CASSFTSGGAYEQYF. The DNA of the CDR3 is TGTGCCAGCAGCTTTACTAGCGGGGGGGCCTACGAGCAGTACTTC.

J is TRBJ2-7 and V is TRBV23-1; possible D gene TRBD1, 5 bases. TRBV23-1 is marked as an open reading frame, function uncertain. Trimming pared 10 bases from V and 0 bases from J, leaving 25 bases between. This CDR3 contains 17 residues. CDR3 nucleotide sequence: TGCGCCACACCCCCAAAATCGGCAGGGCGAATCTCCTACGAGCAGTACTTC. Protein: CATPPKSAGRISYEQYF.

This clone came up a few times. V gene TRBV5-4 combines with J gene TRBJ2-7, with TRBD2 matching 7 bases. The CDR3 runs to 14 residues. The germline V gene has CDR1 SGHNT and CDR2 YYREEE (reference sequence). The J segment lost 2 bases and the V segment lost 0 bases, leaving 2 bases of the junction unmatched. The CDR3 is CASSLDGRTYEQYF. The CDR3 nucleotides are TGTGCCAGCAGCTTGGACGGGAGGACCTACGAGCAGTACTTC. Combining the CDR3 with reference TRBV5-4 and TRBJ2-7 gives the whole variable domain ETGVTQSPTHLIKTRGQQVTLRCSSQSGHNTVSWYQQALGQGPQFIFQYYREEENGRGNFPPRFSGLQFPNYSSELNVNALELDDSALYLCASSLDGRTYEQYFGPGTRLTVT.

The chain is built from TRBV6-5 and TRBJ1-2, with a weak D call TRBD1 (6 bases). The germline V gene encodes CDR1 MNHEY and CDR2 SVGAGI. Trimming cost V 7 bases and J 7 bases, with 13 bases left between them. This CDR3 spans 12 amino acids. CDR3 loop: CASTSNRAGYTF. In DNA form, the CDR3 reads TGTGCCAGCACCTCCAACAGGGCTGGCTACACCTTC.

This chain uses TRBV18 with TRBJ2-1, with a weak D call TRBD1 (5 bases). Trimming removed 6 bases from V and 3 bases from J, with 18 bases in between. CDR1 is KGHSH and CDR2 is LQKENI in the germline V gene. CDR3 length equals 16 residues. The CDR3 DNA reads TGTGCCAGCTCTAAGGTAGGGGCGGAACGCTACAATGAGCAGTTCTTC. This encodes CASSKVGAERYNEQFF.

The chain links TRBV6-5 to TRBJ2-1; 10 bases are shared with TRBD2. Germline V gene sequence: CDR1 MNHEY, CDR2 SVGAGI. V trimming: 5 bases; J trimming: 6 bases; junction bases outside the gene matches: 7. CDR3 length: 15 amino acids. The CDR3 DNA sequence: TGTGCCAGCAGTCGACGAGCGGGGGGGGCCAATGAGCAGTTCTTC. Translated, it gives CASSRRAGGANEQFF.

The gene calls are TRBV28 and TRBJ2-1; TRBD2 is a possible D gene (6 bases). Looked up from germline, CDR1 is MDHEN and CDR2 is SYDVKM. The CDR3 is made up of 14 amino acids. Trimming removed 3 bases at V and 5 bases at J, with 11 bases between. The CDR3 is CASSLTRRNNEQFF. CDR3 nucleotide sequence: TGTGCCAGCAGTTTGACTAGGCGCAACAATGAGCAGTTCTTC.

The chain carries TRBV9 and TRBJ1-4; D gene unclear. The CDR3 spans 14 residues. V lost 4 bases, J lost 0 bases, and 7 bases lay in between. CDR1 SGDLS and CDR2 YYNGEE come from the germline V gene. CDR3 residues: CASSQSATNEKLFF. The CDR3 DNA sequence: TGTGCCAGCAGCCAGAGCGCAACTAATGAAAAACTGTTTTTT.

The rearrangement links TRBV6-1 to TRBJ2-5; 8 bases map to TRBD1. The CDR3 is 17 residues long. The V gene's germline CDR1 is MNHNS and CDR2 SASEGT. The ends lost 3 bases at V and 5 bases at J; junction bases unmatched: 14. Here the CDR3 reads CASSEAQGQGWSETQYF. DNA of the CDR3: TGTGCCAGCAGTGAGGCGCAAGGACAGGGTTGGAGTGAGACCCAGTACTTC.

The V and J genes are TRBV9 and TRBJ1-1; D call uncertain. CDR3 size: 14 residues. Germline values: CDR1 SGDLS, CDR2 YYNGEE. Trimming took 0 bases from V and 5 from J, leaving 11 bases between them. The CDR3 loop reads CASSVDQDWTEAFF. CDR3 sequence (DNA): TGTGCCAGCAGCGTAGACCAGGACTGGACTGAAGCTTTCTTT.

The chain links TRBV12-3 or TRBV12-4 to TRBJ1-2; D is unclear. This CDR3 contains 13 residues. V was trimmed by 2 bases and J by 4 bases, leaving 8 bases between them. The CDR3: CASSLLFSYGYTF. CDR3 bases: TGTGCCAGCAGTTTACTATTTAGCTATGGCTACACCTTC.

This CDR3 reads CASSSQGGGETQYF. The CDR3 coding sequence is TGCGCCAGCAGTTCGCAAGGGGGCGGGGAGACCCAGTACTTC. The chain joins TRBV5-1 to TRBJ2-5; 7 bases are a match to TRBD1. This CDR3 region has 14 residues. CDR1 and CDR2 from the germline V gene are SGHRS and YFSETQ. The V segment lost 5 bases and the J segment 5 bases; nucleotides outside the gene matches: 9.

The gene calls are TRBV30 and TRBJ2-1, with D possibly matching TRBD2 (5 bases). The CDR3 has 12 amino acids. The germline V and J ends were trimmed by 7 bases and 1 base, with 8 bases remaining between them. Germline lookup yields CDR1 GTSNPN and CDR2 SVGIG (reference sequence). The CDR3 reads CAYSESYNEQFF. CDR3 DNA sequence: TGTGCCTATAGCGAATCCTACAATGAGCAGTTCTTC.

V usage is TRBV5-1 and J usage is TRBJ1-2; D unresolved. The CDR3 spans 12 residues. Between the trimmed V and J ends, which lost 0 bases and 9 bases, there was a span of 9 bases. Germline loops: CDR1 SGHRS, CDR2 YFSETQ. CDR3 amino acids: CASSLGLSSYTF. CDR3 sequence (DNA): TGCGCCAGCAGCTTGGGACTATCTAGCTACACCTTC.

Regarding this clone: At one end, the junction sequence differs from germline, possibly due to a read error. DNA of the CDR3: TGTGCCAGCAGCCCGGACTTGAACGCTGAAGCTTTCTTT. Translated: CASSPDLNAEAFF. This chain joins TRBV5-6 and TRBJ1-1; D is undetermined. CDR1 and CDR2 (germline): SGHDT, YYEEEE. The CDR3 runs to 13 residues.

The chain employs TRBV11-2 and TRBJ2-5; 8 bases fit TRBD1. In germline, CDR1 is SGHAT, CDR2 FQNNGV. V shed 3 bases, J shed 5 bases, and the junction held 11 bases outside the gene matches. The length of the CDR3 is 16 residues. CDR3 protein: CASSFGGDRGMETQYF. The CDR3 coding sequence is TGTGCCAGCAGCTTTGGGGGCGACAGGGGAATGGAGACCCAGTACTTC.

The chain recombines TRBV19 with TRBJ2-1; TRBD2 matches 8 bases. The CDR3 is 15 amino acids. With 2 bases clipped from V and 7 bases from J, the junction kept 7 bases outside the gene matches. Per germline, CDR1 LNHDA and CDR2 SQIVND (reference sequence). The CDR3 loop reads CASSISSGVGNEQFF. DNA for the CDR3: TGTGCCAGTAGTATAAGTAGCGGGGTGGGGAATGAGCAGTTCTTC.

This clone appeared a single time. This chain links TRBV4-1 with TRBJ1-1, with 7 bases fitting TRBD1. The CDR3 contains 16 residues. Germline V lookup: CDR1 MGHRA, CDR2 YSYEKL. J gave up 1 base and V 4 bases, and 9 bases lay outside the gene matches. The CDR3, as DNA: TGCGCCAGCAGCCGCGGACAGGCTAAAGGGAACACTGAAGCTTTCTTT. As protein: CASSRGQAKGNTEAFF.